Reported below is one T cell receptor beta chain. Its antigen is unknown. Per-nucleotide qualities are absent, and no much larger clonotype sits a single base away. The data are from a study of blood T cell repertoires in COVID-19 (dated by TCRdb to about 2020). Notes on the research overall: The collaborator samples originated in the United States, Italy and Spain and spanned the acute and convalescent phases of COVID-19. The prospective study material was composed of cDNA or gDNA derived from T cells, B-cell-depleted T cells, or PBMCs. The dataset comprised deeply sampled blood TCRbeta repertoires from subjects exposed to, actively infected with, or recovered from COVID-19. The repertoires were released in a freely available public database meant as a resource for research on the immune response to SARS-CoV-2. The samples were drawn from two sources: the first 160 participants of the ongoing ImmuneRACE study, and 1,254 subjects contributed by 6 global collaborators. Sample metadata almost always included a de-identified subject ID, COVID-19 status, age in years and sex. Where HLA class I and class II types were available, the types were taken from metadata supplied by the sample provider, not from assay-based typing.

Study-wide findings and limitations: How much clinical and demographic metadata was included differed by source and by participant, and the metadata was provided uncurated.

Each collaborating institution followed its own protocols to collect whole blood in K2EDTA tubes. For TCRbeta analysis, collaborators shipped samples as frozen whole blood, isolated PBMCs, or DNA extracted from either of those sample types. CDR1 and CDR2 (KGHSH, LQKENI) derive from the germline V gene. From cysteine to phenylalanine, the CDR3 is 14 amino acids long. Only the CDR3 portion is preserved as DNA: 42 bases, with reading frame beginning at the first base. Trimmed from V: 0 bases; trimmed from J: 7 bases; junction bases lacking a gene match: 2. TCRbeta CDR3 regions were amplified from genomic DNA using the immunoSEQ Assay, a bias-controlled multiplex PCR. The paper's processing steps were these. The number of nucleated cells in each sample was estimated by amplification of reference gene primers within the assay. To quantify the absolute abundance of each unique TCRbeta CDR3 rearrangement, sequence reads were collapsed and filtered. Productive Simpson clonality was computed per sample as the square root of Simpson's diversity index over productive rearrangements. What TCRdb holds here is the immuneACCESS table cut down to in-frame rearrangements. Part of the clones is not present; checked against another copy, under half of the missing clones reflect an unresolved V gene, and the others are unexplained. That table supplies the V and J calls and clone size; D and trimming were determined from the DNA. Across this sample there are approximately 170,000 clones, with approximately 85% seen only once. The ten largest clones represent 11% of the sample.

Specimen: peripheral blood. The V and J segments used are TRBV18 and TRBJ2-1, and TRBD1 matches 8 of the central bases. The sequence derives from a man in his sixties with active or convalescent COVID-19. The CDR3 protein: CASSPPNRGNEQFF. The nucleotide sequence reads TGTGCCAGCTCACCACCGAACAGGGGGAATGAGCAGTTCTTC.